The sequence of this T cell receptor beta chain was determined in a study of blood T cell repertoires in COVID-19. As for the study in general: COVID-19 samples, acute and convalescent, were from the United States, Italy and Spain. PBMCs, B-cell-depleted T cells, or T cells provided the cDNA or gDNA that made up the material.

Original data processing: Nucleated cell counts were estimated from reference gene primer amplification. Sequencing used immunoSEQ multiplex PCR; TCRdb keeps in-frame clones, though not all of them. V, J and clone size are taken as reported in that table, and D and trimming were inferred from the DNA itself. The table lists roughly 160,000 clones, roughly 84% of them singletons, with approximately 10% in the top ten. Per germline, CDR1 SGHTA and CDR2 FQGNSA. V was cut by 5 bases and J by 5 bases, with 15 bases left in between. The CDR3 loop spans 14 amino acids. J is TRBJ1-1 and V is TRBV7-2; TRBD1 is a possible D gene (6 bases). The specimen sequenced was peripheral blood. The clonotype originates from a woman of 80 years or more with active or convalescent COVID-19. CDR3 protein: CASSPQGLGTEAFF. The DNA of the CDR3 is TGTGCCAGCAGCCCACAGGGCCTCGGTACTGAAGCTTTCTTT.